The 30 T cell receptor beta chains reported below all come from one sample, sequenced in a study of blood T cell repertoires in COVID-19 (dated by TCRdb to between 2020 and 2021). The library was obtained by the immunoSEQ multiplex PCR assay. The immuneACCESS repertoire file appears here via TCRdb, limited to in-frame rearrangements. These files lack a portion of the clones; in checked studies, under half of the deficit traces to unresolved V genes, and the cause of the others is not known. The sample table records under 150,000 clones; 65% to 90% of these occur just once. Roughly 2.3% of the sample is held by the ten biggest clonotypes. Sequenced material: PBMCs or T cells enriched from blood (not recorded which). These receptors all come from a woman aged 50 to 65 who had recovered from COVID-19.

The rearrangement links TRBV6-2 or TRBV6-3 to TRBJ1-1; tentative D call: TRBD1 (6 bases). Germline CDR1 MNHEY, CDR2 SVGEGT. Trimming removed 7 bases from V and 1 base from J, with 13 bases in between. The CDR3 is made up of 14 amino acids. The CDR3 coding sequence is TGTGCCAGCACCCCCGACAGGCCGAACACTGAAGCTTTCTTT. This codes for CASTPDRPNTEAFF.

The chain combines TRBV24-1 with TRBJ2-5, with a weak D call TRBD1 (5 bases). This CDR3 is built from 15 residues. Germline-derived CDR1 and CDR2 are KGHDR and SFDVKD. Trimming took off 0 bases at V and 0 bases at J, with 7 bases between the two ends. The CDR3 here is CATSDLSDNQETQYF. Here the CDR3 DNA reads TGTGCCACCAGTGATTTGTCGGACAACCAAGAGACCCAGTACTTC.

This clone came up once. V is TRBV29-1 and J is TRBJ2-1; TRBD2 matches at 7 bases. Germline assignment: CDR1 SQVTM and CDR2 ANQGSEA. With 0 bases clipped from V and 6 bases from J, the junction kept 11 bases outside the gene matches. This CDR3 is 16 amino acids long. The CDR3 DNA follows: TGCAGCGTTGAAGACCCCGCCCAGCGGGGACTCAATGAGCAGTTCTTC. This encodes CSVEDPAQRGLNEQFF.

The V call is TRBV6-5, the J call TRBJ1-1; D gene uncertain. CDR1 is MNHEY, CDR2 SVGAGI, per germline. The CDR3 is 15 residues long. Trimming pared 8 bases from V and 6 bases from J, leaving 22 bases between. The CDR3 protein is CASEGGGLGGAEAFF. CDR3 DNA sequence: TGTGCCAGCGAGGGCGGCGGTCTGGGTGGGGCTGAAGCTTTCTTT.

This clone was detected only a few times. The V gene is TRBV14, the J gene TRBJ1-6; D remains unclear. V was clipped by 4 bases and J by 6 bases, with 10 bases between them. The germline V gene has CDR1 SGHDN and CDR2 FVKESK. CDR3 size: 14 residues. In nucleotides, the CDR3 is TGTGCCAGCAGCCCTCAACACAGTAATTCACCCCTCCACTTT. Protein sequence: CASSPQHSNSPLHF. The whole variable domain, remainder taken from reference TRBV14 and TRBJ1-6, is EAGVTQFPSHSVIEKGQTVTLRCDPISGHDNLYWYRRVMGKEIKFLLHFVKESKQDESGMPNNRFLAERTGGTYSTLKVQPAELEDSGVYFCASSPQHSNSPLHFGNGTRLTVT.

This clone was detected only once. J is TRBJ1-1 and V is TRBV30, with D possibly matching TRBD1 (6 bases). Trimming took off 4 bases at V and 1 base at J, with 10 bases between the two ends. The CDR3 is made up of 13 amino acids. Germline V gene data show CDR1 as GTSNPN and CDR2 as SVGIG (reference sequence). The CDR3 nucleotides read TGTGCCTGGAACCGAGGGGGGAACACTGAAGCTTTCTTT. This encodes CAWNRGGNTEAFF.

The chain has TRBV6-5 and TRBJ1-1, with D possibly TRBD1 on 5 matching bases. The CDR3 sequence is 12 residues long. The V gene's germline CDR1 is MNHEY and CDR2 SVGAGI. V lost 6 bases and J lost 6, with 11 bases in between. The DNA of the CDR3 is TGTGCCAGCAGCCGGACATTTTCTGAAGCTTTCTTT. Amino acid sequence: CASSRTFSEAFF.

This chain uses TRBV27 with TRBJ1-2, with D possibly being TRBD1 (6 bases). Germline V gives CDR1 MNHEY, CDR2 SMNVEV (reference sequence). The CDR3 loop spans 16 amino acids. V lost 5 bases to trimming and J lost 6 bases, with 22 bases between them. This CDR3 reads CASSLMGPGAGDGYTF. CDR3 coding DNA: TGTGCCAGCAGTCTTATGGGCCCAGGGGCGGGAGATGGCTACACCTTC.

V and J are TRBV11-2 and TRBJ1-5; D perhaps matches TRBD1 (6 bases). This CDR3 is built from 13 residues. Trimming removed 4 bases at V and 5 bases at J, with 9 bases between. Germline V gene sequence: CDR1 SGHAT, CDR2 FQNNGV. The CDR3 loop is CASSYNRDQPQHF. CDR3 nucleotides: TGTGCCAGCAGCTACAACAGGGATCAGCCCCAGCATTTT.

The CDR3 region has the DNA TGTGCCAGCAGTAGCGGGGGTCCCCGCACCGGGGAGCTGTTTTTT. Its protein product is CASSSGGPRTGELFF. The chain combines TRBV6-4 with TRBJ2-2; 8 positions match TRBD2. V dropped 5 bases and J dropped 4; count of bases not matched to a gene: 6. CDR3 length: 15 residues. Germline CDR1 and CDR2: MRHNA and SNTAGT.

CDR3 in DNA: TGTGCCATCAGTGAGTCACTACTCGGACAAAACTACGAGCAGTACTTC. Translated, it gives CAISESLLGQNYEQYF. The chain couples TRBV10-3 to TRBJ2-7; maybe TRBD1 (5 bases). Germline CDR1 is ENHRY and CDR2 is SYGVKD. The CDR3 consists of 16 residues. The V end was cut by 0 bases, the J end by 3 bases, with 15 bases between.

The chain couples TRBV27 to TRBJ2-7; 7 bases are a match to TRBD1. V was pared by 0 bases and J by 2 bases, with 7 bases of the junction left unmatched. CDR1 is MNHEY and CDR2 is SMNVEV in the germline V gene (reference sequence). The CDR3 extends over 16 amino acids. The CDR3 sequence is CASSLSGDSWAYEQYF. DNA for the CDR3: TGTGCCAGCAGTTTATCGGGGGACAGTTGGGCCTACGAGCAGTACTTC.

The chain carries TRBV29-1 and TRBJ1-1; 7 positions agree with TRBD1. The V and J ends lost 4 bases and 1 base, in that order; junction bases with no gene match: 9. There are 15 residues in the CDR3. The germline V gene has CDR1 SQVTM and CDR2 ANQGSEA. CDR3 in amino acids: CSVGEQGWENTEAFF. CDR3 in DNA: TGCAGCGTTGGGGAACAGGGGTGGGAGAACACTGAAGCTTTCTTT.

This sequence joins TRBV6-6 and TRBJ1-5; 10 bases match TRBD1. With V trimmed by 5 bases and J by 3 bases, 10 bases remained unmatched. Per germline, CDR1 MNHNY and CDR2 SVGAGI (reference sequence). The CDR3 is made up of 17 amino acids. DNA of the CDR3: TGTGCCAGCAGTCCCAAATCGACAGGGGGCTACAATCAGCCCCAGCATTTT. This encodes CASSPKSTGGYNQPQHF.

This clone was detected only a few times. This chain links TRBV11-3 with TRBJ2-2; 7 nucleotides agree with TRBD1. V lost 5 bases and J lost 1; bases outside the gene matches: 4. The V gene's germline CDR1 is SGHNT and CDR2 YENEEA. The CDR3 runs 15 residues. The DNA for the CDR3 is TGTGCCAGCAGCGAAGGGACAGAGAACACCGGGGAGCTGTTTTTT. It codes for CASSEGTENTGELFF.

The chain is built from TRBV6-1 and TRBJ1-3; TRBD1 matches 7 bases. With 2 bases clipped from V and 0 bases from J, the junction kept 1 base outside the gene matches. The CDR3 has 15 amino acids. Germline-derived CDR1 and CDR2 are MNHNS and SASEGT. CDR3 nucleotide sequence: TGTGCCAGCAGTGAATGGGACAGCTCTGGAAACACCATATATTTT. This gives the protein CASSEWDSSGNTIYF.

In its sample, this clone was seen a few times. This chain connects TRBV7-9 to TRBJ2-7; D not resolved. Germline CDR1 reads SEHNR; CDR2 reads FQNEAQ (reference sequence). CDR3 length: 12 residues. Trimming stripped 2 bases from V and 4 bases from J, with 6 bases between. CDR3 in amino acids: CASSLSVYEQYF. CDR3 in DNA: TGTGCCAGCAGCTTATCCGTGTACGAGCAGTACTTC.

This clone has just a few counts. The rearrangement uses TRBV27 and TRBJ1-1, with a possible D match to TRBD1 (5 bases). Trimming cost V 5 bases and J 6 bases, with 13 bases left between them. The CDR3 covers 13 residues. CDR1 MNHEY and CDR2 SMNVEV come from the germline V gene (reference sequence). The CDR3 coding sequence is TGTGCCAGCAGTGACAGCTCACAGTCTGAAGCTTTCTTT. It yields the protein CASSDSSQSEAFF.

The chain couples TRBV5-4 to TRBJ1-1; D might be TRBD1 (6 bases). The CDR3 is made up of 14 amino acids. Trimming left V 3 bases short and J 4 bases short, with 13 bases between. CDR1 SGHNT and CDR2 YYREEE come from the germline V gene (reference sequence). CDR3 residues: CASSSSGAPTEAFF. Written as DNA, the CDR3 is TGTGCCAGCAGCTCCTCAGGGGCCCCCACTGAAGCTTTCTTT.

The chain links TRBV3-1 (or the pseudogene TRBV3-2) to TRBJ2-1; 8 bases fit TRBD1. Looked up from germline, CDR1 is LGHDT and CDR2 is YNNKEL (reference sequence). The CDR3 length is 16 residues. V was pared by 4 bases and J by 4 bases, with 9 bases of the junction left unmatched. CDR3 bases: TGTGCCAGCAGCCGCGAGCGTGGGACAGGTTACAATGAGCAGTTCTTC. Amino acid sequence: CASSRERGTGYNEQFF.

The chain employs TRBV5-1 and TRBJ2-5, with TRBD2 matching 10 bases. The CDR3 loop spans 15 amino acids. The germline gives CDR1 SGHRS, CDR2 YFSETQ. Germline trimming cut 3 bases from V and 2 bases from J; bases unmatched to any gene: 4. The CDR3 DNA sequence: TGCGCCAGCAGCTCGACAGCGGGGGGGCAAGAGACCCAGTACTTC. It yields the protein CASSSTAGGQETQYF.

The chain joins TRBV1 to TRBJ1-2; no check of the table's D call, TRBD1, against the DNA was made. TRBV1 is reported as a pseudogene. This CDR3 has 16 amino acids. This CDR3 reads CTSSPQPKGANYGYTF. DNA for the CDR3: TGCACCAGCAGCCCACAGCCGAAGGGGGCTAACTATGGCTACACCTTC.

V is TRBV3-1 (or the pseudogene TRBV3-2) and J is TRBJ1-3; 7 bases are a match to TRBD1. Unmatched junction bases numbered 14, after V lost 3 bases and J lost 0 bases. CDR1 is LGHDT and CDR2 is YNNKEL in the germline V gene (reference sequence). This CDR3 comprises 19 residues. The CDR3 sequence: CASSHITGQLVNSGNTIYF. CDR3 bases: TGTGCCAGCAGCCATATTACGGGACAGCTGGTAAACTCTGGAAACACCATATATTTT.

The sample holds one count of this clone. The rearrangement joins TRBV4-3 to TRBJ2-7, with D possibly matching TRBD1 (6 bases). Deletions cut 3 bases from V and 2 bases from J, with 8 bases between. The V gene's germline CDR1 is LGHNA and CDR2 YSLEER. The CDR3 is 13 residues long. In DNA form, the CDR3 reads TGCGCCAGCAGCCATAACAGGGCCTACGAGCAGTACTTC. It yields the protein CASSHNRAYEQYF.

This clone was seen a few times. The chain employs TRBV7-2 and TRBJ2-3; D is ambiguous. CDR1 and CDR2 (germline): SGHTA, FQGNSA. The CDR3 is 17 amino acids. Trimming left V 0 bases short and J 6 bases short, with 19 bases between. CDR3 sequence: CASSLAPPPSVVDTQYF. The CDR3 DNA sequence: TGTGCCAGCAGCTTAGCCCCGCCCCCCTCGGTGGTGGATACGCAGTATTTT.

The CDR3 loop reads CASSFTGVGSPLHF. As DNA, the CDR3 is TGTGCCAGCAGCTTTACAGGGGTTGGTTCACCCCTCCACTTT. The chain employs TRBV11-3 and TRBJ1-6, with 7 bases that match TRBD1. Germline V lookup: CDR1 SGHNT, CDR2 YENEEA. With V trimmed by 3 bases and J by 9 bases, 5 bases remained unmatched. The CDR3 consists of 14 residues.

The rearrangement uses TRBV25-1 and TRBJ1-1, with 9 bases aligning to TRBD1. This CDR3 spans 14 amino acids. The V segment lost 0 bases and the J segment 5 bases; nucleotides outside the gene matches: 1. From germline, CDR1 is MGHDK and CDR2 SYGVNS. The CDR3 sequence is CASSEYGQGTEAFF. The CDR3 DNA reads as TGTGCCAGCAGTGAATATGGACAGGGGACTGAAGCTTTCTTT.

The chain recombines TRBV3-1 (or the pseudogene TRBV3-2) with TRBJ1-5, with 7 bases lining up with TRBD1. The CDR3 contains 15 residues. V lost 4 bases to trimming and J lost 6 bases; unmatched junction nucleotides: 9. CDR1 and CDR2 from the germline V gene are LGHDT and YNNKEL (reference sequence). The CDR3 loop is CASSRHRGEGQPQHF. The CDR3 DNA is TGTGCCAGCAGCCGCCACAGGGGCGAAGGTCAGCCCCAGCATTTT.

The rearrangement links TRBV6-5 to TRBJ1-1; 7 nucleotides agree with TRBD1. The CDR3 has 14 amino acids. The V gene's germline CDR1 is MNHEY and CDR2 SVGAGI. V lost 0 bases and J lost 5; bases outside the gene matches: 3. In nucleotides, the CDR3 is TGTGCCAGCAGTTACTCAGGGGGCTGGACTGAAGCTTTCTTT. This translates into CASSYSGGWTEAFF.

This rearrangement joins TRBV15 to TRBJ1-1, with D tentatively TRBD1 (5 bases). CDR3 length equals 14 residues. V lost 0 bases, J lost 6 bases, and 11 bases lay in between. The V gene's germline CDR1 is LNHNV and CDR2 YYDKDF (reference sequence). CDR3 coding DNA: TGTGCCACCAGCAGAGAAAGGGGTATCGCTGAAGCTTTCTTT. Its translation: CATSRERGIAEAFF.